This TCR beta chain is from a study of cytomegalovirus exposure and HLA in healthy donors. Study summary: In a later analysis, the approximately 110 validation repertoires were reported to have used the same platform as the approximately 620 first-cohort repertoires. Study findings and constraints: The study put 150 to 200 TCR beta chains on its list as cytomegalovirus-associated.

From the roughly 110-subject validation cohort, which was separate from the roughly 670-subject first cohort, the donors were drawn. A word on this clone: Its target is not known.

Measured with immunoSEQ multiplex PCR; TCRdb has only the in-frame clones, and not every one. The data hold about 360,000 clones, with 86% observed a single time. Germline V gene data show CDR1 as LNHDA and CDR2 as SQIVND (reference sequence). There are 16 residues in the CDR3. V lost 2 bases, J lost 1 base, and 11 bases lay in between. The sequencing sample was made of PBMCs. The TCR originated in a woman aged 18 to 35 in good health and CMV-seronegative. The V and J genes are TRBV19 and TRBJ2-2; D unclear. The CDR3 loop reads CASSIRTTRNTGELFF. CDR3 sequence (DNA): TGTGCCAGTAGTATACGAACTACCCGGAACACCGGGGAGCTGTTTTTT.